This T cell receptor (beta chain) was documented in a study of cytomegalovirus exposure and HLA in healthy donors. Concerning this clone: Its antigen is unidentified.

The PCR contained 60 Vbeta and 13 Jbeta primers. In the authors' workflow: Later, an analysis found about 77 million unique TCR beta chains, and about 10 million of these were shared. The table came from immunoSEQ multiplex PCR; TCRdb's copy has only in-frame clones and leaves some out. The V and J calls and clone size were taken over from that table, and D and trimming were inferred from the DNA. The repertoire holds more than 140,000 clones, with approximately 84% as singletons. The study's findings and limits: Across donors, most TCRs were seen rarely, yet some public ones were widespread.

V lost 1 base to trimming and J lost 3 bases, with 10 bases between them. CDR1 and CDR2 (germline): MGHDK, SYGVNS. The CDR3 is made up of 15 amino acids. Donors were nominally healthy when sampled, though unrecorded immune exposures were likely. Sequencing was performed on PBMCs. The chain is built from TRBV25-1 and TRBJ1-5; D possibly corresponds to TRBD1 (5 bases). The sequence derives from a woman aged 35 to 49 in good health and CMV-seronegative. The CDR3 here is CASSESGKDNQPQHF. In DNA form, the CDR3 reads TGTGCCAGCAGTGAATCAGGGAAGGACAATCAGCCCCAGCATTTT.